This TCR beta chain derives from a study of T cell responses to AZD1222 COVID-19 vaccine (dated by TCRdb to about 2021). About the investigation overall: Because spike-specific TCR depth and breadth did not differ between the two schedules, AZD1222 recipients who got a second dose at roughly 4 weeks were pooled with those who got a second dose at roughly 12 weeks. A total of around 240 trial participants underwent TCR sequencing, of whom some 210 received two doses of AZD1222 and roughly 25 received two doses of the MenACWY control vaccine. Trial participants were enrolled by age into subgroups of 18-55, 56-69 and 70-plus years, and around 140, 26 and 57 TCR-sequenced participants, respectively, were included in these subgroups. The investigation overall reported the following: Nearly half of unique spike-specific TCRs reportedly recognized epitopes outside regions mutated in the B.1.351 and B.1.1.7 variants. Because no samples from the day 14 peak response were available, repertoires could be characterized only after the peak T cell response. In the small 56-69-year group, the increase in depth fell short of significance, most likely because of low power. The vaccine-associated CD4 TCRs covered the entire spike protein, and the dominant responses fell in regions 160-218 and 743-854. Participants were mostly white British, with more females than males. The authors suggested clonal diversity may have been underestimated. Conclusions about previously exposed vaccinees are limited because only six or seven AZD1222 recipients were SARS-CoV-2 seropositive at baseline. After two AZD1222 doses, spike-specific TCR breadth and depth were significantly higher than at day 0 and than in MenACWY recipients.

The time point label corresponds to: baseline before first vaccination. Vaccinee samples were obtained from the UK trials COV001 and COV002, which included a single-blind randomized controlled phase 2/3 trial of AZD1222 (ChAdOx1 nCoV-19) in healthy adults. For TCRbeta chain sequencing, PBMC samples were collected from trial participants at day 0 and at day 28 after the second dose. The CDR3 regions of human TCRbeta chains were analyzed by immunosequencing. Concerning the study's data processing: TCRs in the repertoires were compared against a reference library of SARS-CoV-2-specific TCRs that had been generated with the MIRA antigen-specificity platform. Breadth meant the fraction of unique TCRs that were SARS-CoV-2-associated, whereas depth meant the fraction of total T cells that were SARS-CoV-2-associated. Using the MIRA data, each spike-specific TCR was assigned both to the spike region to which the TCR was reactive and to a CD4 or CD8 class. Log10-transformed breadth and depth values were compared by one-way ANOVA with Sidak's multiple comparisons tests. The table comes from immuneACCESS by way of TCRdb, which keeps in-frame sequences with V and J called. Part of the clones is missing from these tables; in studies checked, under half for an unresolved V gene and the rest for unknown reasons. Clonal size and the V and J genes are those of that table, whereas D and trimming came from the DNA. The sample profile shows some 110,000 clones; more than 80% of them were found once. In total, the top ten clones hold around 4% of the sample.

CDR1 and CDR2, per the germline V gene (reference sequence), are SGHKS and YYEKEE. The CDR3 covers 15 residues, taking in both the cysteine and the phenylalanine. Only the CDR3 portion is preserved as DNA: 45 bases, with reading frame beginning at the first base. The junction carries 7 bases between V and J, which are trimmed by 0 bases and 0 bases respectively. In the case of this clone: Which antigen it targets is not known. No much larger clone exists at a distance of one base, and base qualities are not known.

The TCR originated in an adult in good health. Rearrangement joined TRBV5-5 to TRBJ2-1; the D segment cannot be called with confidence. The sequences come from peripheral blood, collected on day 0 of AZD1222 vaccination. The CDR3 corresponds to CASSLGGSSYNEQFF. The DNA sequence follows: TGTGCCAGCAGCTTGGGCGGAAGCTCCTACAATGAGCAGTTCTTC.